The present TCR beta chain was sequenced within a study of T cells after somatic rescue of genetic block. This clone showed up just once. Repertoires were generated with immunoSEQ multiplex PCR, while TCRdb's copy carries only in-frame clones and drops some. In the table there are tens of thousands of clones, about 92% of which are singletons. The CDR3 contains 18 residues. J lost 3 bases, V lost 5 bases, and 16 bases had no gene match. From germline, CDR1 is SEHNR and CDR2 FQNEAQ (reference sequence). The TCR sequence derives from a man between 40 and 49 years old. The sequenced sample consisted of peripheral blood mononuclear cells (PBMCs). The genes are TRBV7-9 and TRBJ1-3; 7 bases match TRBD1. For the CDR3, the DNA is TGTGCCAGCAGCACACGAACCGCCCAGGGGGGCAATGGAAACACCATATATTTT. This gives the protein CASSTRTAQGGNGNTIYF.